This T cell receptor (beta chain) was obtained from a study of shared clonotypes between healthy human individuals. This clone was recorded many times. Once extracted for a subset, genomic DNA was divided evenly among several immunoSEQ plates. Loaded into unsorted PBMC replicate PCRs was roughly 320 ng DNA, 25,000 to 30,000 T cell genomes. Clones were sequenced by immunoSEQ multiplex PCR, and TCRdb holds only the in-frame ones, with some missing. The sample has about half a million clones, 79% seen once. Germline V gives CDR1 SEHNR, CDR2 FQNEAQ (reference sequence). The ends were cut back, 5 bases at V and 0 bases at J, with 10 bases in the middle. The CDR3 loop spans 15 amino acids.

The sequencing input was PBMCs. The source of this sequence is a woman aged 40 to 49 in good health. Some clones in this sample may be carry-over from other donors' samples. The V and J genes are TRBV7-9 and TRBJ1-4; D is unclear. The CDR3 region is CASSGWVATNEKLFF. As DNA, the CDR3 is TGTGCCAGCAGCGGTTGGGTGGCAACTAATGAAAAACTGTTTTTT. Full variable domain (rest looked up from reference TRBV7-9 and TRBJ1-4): DTGVSQNPRHKITKRGQNVTFRCDPISEHNRLYWYRQTLGQGPEFLTYFQNEAQLEKSRLLSDRFSAERPKGSFSTLEIQRTEQGDSAMYLCASSGWVATNEKLFFGSGTQLSVL.